The 20 T cell receptor beta chains listed next were all sequenced from one sample in a study of identifying expanded T cells in peripheral blood. The method was immunoSEQ multiplex PCR; TCRdb's version includes in-frame clones alone and lacks a portion of them. The sample shows around 91,000 clones, about 91% of them seen only once. The sequencing input was blood. The receptors were gathered from a person between 18 and 75 years old in good health.

CDR3 region: CASSLERGEKLFF. CDR3 sequence (DNA): TGTGCCAGCAGCTTAGAAAGGGGCGAAAAACTGTTTTTT. The genes are TRBV11-2 and TRBJ1-4; maybe TRBD1 (5 bases). V shed 0 bases and J shed 8 bases, with 7 bases lying between them. Germline lookup yields CDR1 SGHAT and CDR2 FQNNGV. The CDR3 extends over 13 amino acids.

This chain connects TRBV6-5 to TRBJ2-5; D possibly corresponds to TRBD2 (6 bases). V gave up 6 bases and J gave up 2 bases, with 16 bases separating them. Per the germline V gene, CDR1 is MNHEY and CDR2 is SVGAGI. CDR3 length equals 15 residues. The CDR3 protein is CASRGGATTQETQYF. DNA for the CDR3: TGTGCCAGCAGGGGCGGGGCAACTACTCAAGAGACCCAGTACTTC.

The rearrangement links TRBV9 to TRBJ2-3; D perhaps matches TRBD1 (5 bases). This CDR3 comprises 17 residues. Per the germline V gene, CDR1 is SGDLS and CDR2 is YYNGEE. The ends were cut back, 1 base at V and 5 bases at J, with 20 bases in the middle. The CDR3 spells CASSVFERVGLGDTQYF. The CDR3 DNA is TGTGCCAGCAGCGTATTCGAACGGGTGGGGCTGGGAGATACGCAGTATTTT.

The rearrangement links TRBV27 to TRBJ2-7; tentatively, D is TRBD1 (6 bases). V gave up 3 bases and J gave up 2 bases, with 8 bases separating them. This CDR3 is 13 amino acids long. Germline CDR1 reads MNHEY; CDR2 reads SMNVEV (reference sequence). CDR3 sequence (DNA): TGTGCCAGCAGTTTGGACAGAACCTACGAGCAGTACTTC. Its translation is CASSLDRTYEQYF.

V is TRBV7-6 and J is TRBJ2-2; D might be TRBD2 (7 bases). With 5 bases removed from V and 4 bases from J, the gap between germline ends came to 17 bases. Germline V gene data show CDR1 as SGHVS and CDR2 as FNYEAQ. The CDR3 extends over 16 amino acids. The DNA for the CDR3 is TGTGCCAGCAGCCCCCTTCGGGGGGCGGGCACCGGGGAGCTGTTTTTT. This gives the protein CASSPLRGAGTGELFF.

This rearrangement joins TRBV7-8 to TRBJ2-3; 13 bases are a match to TRBD2. Germline V gives CDR1 SGHVS, CDR2 FQNEAQ. V lost 5 bases to trimming and J lost 1 base; unmatched junction nucleotides: 3. This CDR3 has 16 amino acids. The CDR3 region has the DNA TGTGCCAGCAGCCGCGGGACTAGCGGGGGCACAGATACGCAGTATTTT. Its translation is CASSRGTSGGTDTQYF. Variable domain in full (rest from reference TRBV7-8 and TRBJ2-3): GAGVSQSPRYKVAKRGQDVALRCDPISGHVSLFWYQQALGQGPEFLTYFQNEAQLDKSGLPSDRFFAERPEGSVSTLKIQRTQQEDSAVYLCASSRGTSGGTDTQYFGPGTRLTVL.

This clone was seen a single time. Written as DNA, the CDR3 is TGCGCCAGCAGCCAAGATCGGATTCAGCCCCAGCATTTT. This sequence encodes CASSQDRIQPQHF. The V call is TRBV4-1, the J call TRBJ1-5; D gene unclear. The V gene lost 0 bases and the J gene lost 6 bases, with 6 bases spanning the gap. This CDR3 spans 13 amino acids. Germline V gene lookup returns CDR1 MGHRA and CDR2 YSYEKL.

The chain couples TRBV5-1 to TRBJ2-1; 9 bases are shared with TRBD1. The V segment lost 4 bases and the J segment 3 bases; nucleotides outside the gene matches: 5. The length of the CDR3 is 15 residues. Germline V gene sequence: CDR1 SGHRS, CDR2 YFSETQ. CDR3 residues: CASSPGDRDYNEQFF. CDR3 in DNA: TGCGCCAGCAGCCCGGGGGACAGGGACTACAATGAGCAGTTCTTC.

This clone came up a few times. CDR3 protein: CASSDGEGGTDTQYF. Here the CDR3 DNA reads TGTGCCAGCAGTGACGGCGAGGGCGGCACAGATACGCAGTATTTT. The chain uses TRBV6-4 and TRBJ2-3; D might be TRBD2 (5 bases). The CDR3 is 15 residues long. V lost 2 bases and J 1 base, leaving 10 bases between the germline ends. CDR1 and CDR2 from the germline V gene are MRHNA and SNTAGT.

The chain is built from TRBV2 and TRBJ2-3, with 12 bases aligning to TRBD2. The V and J ends lost 7 bases and 4 bases, in that order; junction bases with no gene match: 3. CDR3 length: 14 residues. CDR1 SNHLY and CDR2 FYNNEI come from the germline V gene. CDR3 coding DNA: TGTGCCAGCAACCCTAGCGGGGGGGCAGATACGCAGTATTTT. It is translated as CASNPSGGADTQYF.

The V call is TRBV6-4, the J call TRBJ2-1; D might be TRBD2 (5 bases). The CDR3 sequence is 17 residues long. V was pared by 0 bases and J by 1 base, with 13 bases between. The germline gives CDR1 MRHNA, CDR2 SNTAGT. In DNA, the CDR3 is TGTGCCAGCAGTGACTCGAGGGCAGCCTTTTCCTACAATGAGCAGTTCTTC. Translated: CASSDSRAAFSYNEQFF.

The chain uses TRBV27 and TRBJ1-5; TRBD1 might be the D (5 bases). From germline, CDR1 is MNHEY and CDR2 SMNVEV (reference sequence). V was cut by 4 bases and J by 4 bases, with 17 bases left in between. The CDR3 extends over 16 amino acids. This CDR3 reads CASSWGQGGLNQPQHF. In DNA, the CDR3 is TGTGCCAGCAGTTGGGGTCAGGGAGGGCTTAATCAGCCCCAGCATTTT.

This chain links TRBV6-1 with TRBJ2-3, with D perhaps matching TRBD1 or TRBD2 (5 bases each). The V end was cut by 0 bases, the J end by 6 bases, with 13 bases between. Germline V gene data show CDR1 as MNHNS and CDR2 as SASEGT. This CDR3 has 15 amino acids. The DNA for the CDR3 is TGTGCCAGCAGTGAAGCGGCAGGGAGCGTGGATACGCAGTATTTT. As protein: CASSEAAGSVDTQYF.

This clone was counted only a few times. The gene calls are TRBV4-1 and TRBJ2-2, with a weak D call TRBD2 (5 bases). This CDR3 region has 17 residues. The ends were cut back, 1 base at V and 5 bases at J, with 17 bases in the middle. The germline gives CDR1 MGHRA, CDR2 YSYEKL. The DNA of the CDR3 is TGCGCCAGCAGCCAAGGGGTTAGCGCGAGCGTAACCGGGGAGCTGTTTTTT. Translating gives CASSQGVSASVTGELFF.

The J gene is TRBJ2-7, the V gene TRBV5-6; the D is unclear. The CDR3 has 15 amino acids. Germline CDR1 is SGHDT and CDR2 is YYEEEE. The V gene lost 1 base and the J gene lost 4 bases, with 15 bases spanning the gap. Here the CDR3 DNA reads TGTGCCAGCAGCTTGTTATGGGCCGGAAGTTACGAGCAGTACTTC. Protein sequence: CASSLLWAGSYEQYF.

The gene calls are TRBV13 and TRBJ1-2, with D possibly being TRBD1 (5 bases). Germline V CDR1 and CDR2: PRHDT, FYEKMQ (reference sequence). CDR3 length: 16 residues. Trimming left V 2 bases short and J 1 base short, with 14 bases between. The CDR3 region has the DNA TGTGCCAGCAGCTTAATGGAGGCAGGGTTTAACTATGGCTACACCTTC. Its translation: CASSLMEAGFNYGYTF.

V usage is TRBV7-2 and J usage is TRBJ2-3, with TRBD2 matching 8 bases. J lost 3 bases, V lost 6 bases, and 11 bases had no gene match. Germline V CDR1 and CDR2: SGHTA, FQGNSA. The CDR3 has 16 residues. In nucleotides, the CDR3 is TGTGCCAGCAGTTCTAGCGGGTTCCCTGGGACAGATACGCAGTATTTT. This encodes CASSSSGFPGTDTQYF. Filled out from reference TRBV7-2 and TRBJ2-3, the complete variable domain reads GAGVSQSPSNKVTEKGKDVELRCDPISGHTALYWYRQSLGQGLEFLIYFQGNSAPDKSGLPSDRFSAERTGGSVSTLTIQRTQQEDSAVYLCASSSSGFPGTDTQYFGPGTRLTVL.

This clone was recorded only once. The chain joins TRBV19 to TRBJ2-7; possibly TRBD1 for D (7 bases). The CDR3 length is 14 residues. V was pared by 5 bases and J by 5 bases, with 16 bases between. Germline loops: CDR1 LNHDA, CDR2 SQIVND (reference sequence). CDR3 region: CASSLGGGLDEQYF. CDR3 sequence (DNA): TGTGCCAGTAGTCTAGGAGGGGGCTTGGACGAGCAGTACTTC.

V usage is TRBV18 and J usage is TRBJ1-1, with D uncertain. In germline, CDR1 is KGHSH, CDR2 LQKENI. V was cut by 0 bases and J by 7 bases, with 12 bases left in between. This CDR3 is 14 amino acids long. The CDR3 DNA reads as TGTGCCAGCTCACCACCGGCCTCCGGGGATGAAGCTTTCTTT. Translation: CASSPPASGDEAFF.

This rearrangement joins TRBV2 to TRBJ1-1; 7 positions agree with TRBD1. This CDR3 region has 13 residues. Per germline, CDR1 SNHLY and CDR2 FYNNEI. J gave up 7 bases and V 2 bases, and 4 bases lay outside the gene matches. The CDR3: CASSERGRVEAFF. The CDR3 nucleotides read TGTGCCAGCAGTGAAAGGGGGCGGGTTGAAGCTTTCTTT. Full variable domain (missing parts from reference TRBV2 and TRBJ1-1): EPEVTQTPSHQVTQMGQEVILRCVPISNHLYFYWYRQILGQKVEFLVSFYNNEISEKSEIFDDQFSVERPDGSNFTLKIRSTKLEDSAMYFCASSERGRVEAFFGQGTRLTVV.